The rows below give T cell receptor beta chains drawn from one sample of a study of vaccination and CD4 T cells after COVID-19. A single record per CDR3 protein comes from TCRdb applying MiXCR to the PCR reads. Of about 15,000 distinct CDR3 sequences listed, 69% are singletons. The sequences come from CD4+ T cells from blood, collected after SARS-CoV-2 vaccination. These receptors were collected from a human donor who had recovered from COVID-19. Both conserved end residues are part of each CDR3. A D gene is named only where the DNA matches it firmly. Some rows have no size entry. The others give once, few or many, or a class for an expanded clone.

NA | TRBJ1-2 | TRBD1 | TRBV20-1 | 13 | TGCAGTGCTCCGAAAGGGGGCGACTATGGCTACACCTTC | CSAPKGGDYGYTF
NA | TRBJ2-1 | NA | TRBV28 | 15 | TGTGCCAGTCGGACAGTCCTAACCTCCTACAATGAGCAGTTCTTC | CASRTVLTSYNEQFF
NA | TRBJ2-5 | TRBD1 | TRBV2 | 15 | TGTGCCAGCAGTGGACAGGGGAGGTATGGGGAGACCCAGTACTTC | CASSGQGRYGETQYF
NA | TRBJ1-2 | NA | TRBV15 | 13 | TGTGCCACCAGCAGAGTACCCGGTGGGGGCTACACCTTC | CATSRVPGGGYTF
NA | TRBJ2-3 | NA | TRBV6-1 | 10 | TGTGCCAGCAAAGCAGATACGCAGTATTTT | CASKADTQYF
NA | TRBJ2-2 | NA | TRBV15 | 15 | TGTGCCACTCAGAAGGGTAACGTGAACACCGGGGAGCTGTTTTTT | CATQKGNVNTGELFF
NA | TRBJ2-2 | TRBD2 | TRBV20-1 | 16 | TGCAGTGCTAGAGATGCCACTAGCGGGAGACCCGGGGAGCTGTTTTTT | CSARDATSGRPGELFF
NA | TRBJ2-4 | TRBD2 | TRBV20-1 | 16 | TGCAGTGCTATACTATTAGGAGCGGGAGGACGGAACATTCAGTACTTC | CSAILLGAGGRNIQYF
NA | TRBJ2-5 | NA | TRBV6-1 | 14 | TGTGCCAGCAGGCTAGGCCTCGAGCCGAGGACCCAGTACTTC | CASRLGLEPRTQYF
NA | TRBJ1-5 | NA | TRBV20-1 | 14 | TGCAGTGCTAGCGTCGGAAGCGGCAATCAGCCCCAGCATTTT | CSASVGSGNQPQHF
NA | TRBJ2-3 | NA | TRBV24-1 | 13 | TGTGCCACCAGTGGAACTAGCACAGATACGCAGTATTTT | CATSGTSTDTQYF
NA | TRBJ2-7 | NA | TRBV7-2 | 15 | TGTGCCAGCAGCCGGGGCGGGTGGCAAGCCTACGAGCAGTACTTC | CASSRGGWQAYEQYF
NA | TRBJ1-3 | NA | TRBV20-1 | 13 | TGCAGTGCTAGTGAGGGTTCCGAAAACACCATATATTTT | CSASEGSENTIYF
few | TRBJ2-3 | NA | TRBV20-1 | 15 | TGCAGTGCACCCTCCGCTAGCGAGAGCACAGATACGCAGTATTTT | CSAPSASESTDTQYF
NA | TRBJ2-1 | TRBD2 | TRBV6-2/TRBV6-3 | 16 | TGTGCCAGCAGGCCGCTAGCGGGATTGTCCTACAATGAGCAGTTCTTC | CASRPLAGLSYNEQFF
NA | TRBJ2-3 | TRBD1 | TRBV7-6 | 16 | TGTGCCAGCAGCTTCCCTACCGGGACAGGCACGGATACGCAGTATTTT | CASSFPTGTGTDTQYF
few | TRBJ1-6 | NA | TRBV7-9 | 15 | TGTGCCAGCAGCTTAGAGGCAGGGCAAAATTCACCCCTCCACTTT | CASSLEAGQNSPLHF
NA | TRBJ2-6 | NA | TRBV27 | 15 | TGTGCCAGCAGCAGCTTGTTCTCTGGGGCCAACGTCCTGACTTTC | CASSSLFSGANVLTF
few | TRBJ2-5 | TRBD1 | TRBV27 | 12 | TGTGCCAGCTCGGACAGGGCAGAGACCCAGTACTTC | CASSDRAETQYF
few | TRBJ1-5 | NA | TRBV7-9 | 14 | TGTGCCAGCAGCACCCTCGGGGCTAATCAGCCCCAGCATTTT | CASSTLGANQPQHF
NA | TRBJ2-1 | TRBD2 | TRBV20-1 | 17 | TGCAGTGCTAGAGATGGCCCCGGCGGGAGGAGTACAGGAGAGCAGTTCTTC | CSARDGPGGRSTGEQFF
NA | TRBJ2-7 | NA | TRBV5-1 | 15 | TGCGCCAGCAGCCCACTCCAGGGATCTCACTACGAGCAGTACTTC | CASSPLQGSHYEQYF
once | TRBJ2-1 | TRBD1 | TRBV28 | 13 | TGTGCCAGCACCACCCAGGACAGGGTTTTTCAGTTCTTC | CASTTQDRVFQFF
NA | TRBJ1-5 | NA | TRBV30 | 15 | TGTGCCTGGAGTGTAGTTGGCGGACGCAATCAGCCCCAGCATTTT | CAWSVVGGRNQPQHF
NA | TRBJ2-3 | TRBD2 | TRBV7-3 | 16 | TGTGCCAGCAGCGCCGGACTAGCGGGGAGCACAGATACGCAGTATTTT | CASSAGLAGSTDTQYF
NA | TRBJ1-2 | NA | TRBV6-5 | 13 | TGTGCCAGCAGTTACCGGGATGGCTATGGCTACACCTTC | CASSYRDGYGYTF
NA | TRBJ2-1 | NA | TRBV6-2/TRBV6-3 | 12 | TGTGCCAGCAGTCGTAACTACAATGAGCAGTTCTTC | CASSRNYNEQFF
NA | TRBJ1-1 | TRBD1 | TRBV11-1 | 15 | TGTGCCAGCAGCTTCTCCGGGACAGGGGGCACTGAAGCTTTCTTT | CASSFSGTGGTEAFF
once | TRBJ1-2 | NA | TRBV15 | 15 | TGTGCCACCAGCAGAGATTTACGGCGGGTCTATGGCTACACCTTC | CATSRDLRRVYGYTF
NA | TRBJ1-2 | TRBD1 | TRBV20-1 | 14 | TGCAGTGCTTCCAAGGGGGCAGCGGACTATGGCTACACCTTC | CSASKGAADYGYTF
NA | TRBJ1-6 | NA | TRBV5-6 | 15 | TGTGCCAGCAGCTTCTTAGGGATTAACGATTCACCCCTCCACTTT | CASSFLGINDSPLHF
few | TRBJ2-6 | NA | TRBV28 | 16 | TGTGCCAGCAGTTCGGGAGAGAGCTCTGGGGCCAACGTCCTGACTTTC | CASSSGESSGANVLTF
NA | TRBJ2-5 | NA | TRBV20-1 | 14 | TGCAGTGCCGAGAGCCGGGACGGCCAAGAGACCCAGTACTTC | CSAESRDGQETQYF
NA | TRBJ2-3 | NA | TRBV20-1 | 15 | TGCAGTGCTAGAATTGGCGGGACCGCCACAGATACGCAGTATTTT | CSARIGGTATDTQYF
few | TRBJ1-5 | TRBD1 | TRBV6-1 | 13 | TGTGCCAGCAGTAGACAGGGAGATCAGCCCCAGCATTTT | CASSRQGDQPQHF
NA | TRBJ2-5 | NA | TRBV25-1 | 17 | TGTGCCAGCAGTGACCCCTACGGGTTGCGGGGACAAGAGACCCAGTACTTC | CASSDPYGLRGQETQYF
NA | TRBJ2-2 | NA | TRBV27 | 15 | TGTGCCAGCAGTTTTTGGGCAGGGTCGGGCGGGGAGCTGTTTTTT | CASSFWAGSGGELFF
NA | TRBJ2-1 | TRBD2 | TRBV28 | 18 | TGTGCCAGCAGACCGGGACTAGCGGAGTGGAGCTCCTACAATGAGCAGTTCTTC | CASRPGLAEWSSYNEQFF
NA | TRBJ1-6 | NA | TRBV20-1 | 15 | TGCAGTGCTAGAGATCGGACGGGGGGTAATTCACCCCTCCACTTT | CSARDRTGGNSPLHF
NA | TRBJ2-5 | NA | TRBV20-1 | 15 | TGCAGTGCATTCGGCATCAGGGGAGAGAAGGAGACCCAGTACTTC | CSAFGIRGEKETQYF
NA | TRBJ2-1 | NA | TRBV21-1 | 16 | TGTGCCAGCGGCAAAGTTGAGCGGGAGGAAGTCAATGAGCAGTTCTTC | CASGKVEREEVNEQFF
NA | TRBJ1-5 | NA | TRBV20-1 | 18 | TGCAGTGCTAGAGGTGAAGGTTGGGGACACGAGATTGATCAGCCCCAGCATTTT | CSARGEGWGHEIDQPQHF
NA | TRBJ2-4 | NA | TRBV7-2 | 15 | TGTGCCAGCAGTACAGACCGGGTCCCCTCCGACATTCAGTACTTC | CASSTDRVPSDIQYF
NA | TRBJ1-4 | TRBD1 | TRBV5-1 | 16 | TGCGCCAGCAGCTCAACCCCGGGACAGCCAAATGAAAAACTGTTTTTT | CASSSTPGQPNEKLFF
few | TRBJ2-1 | TRBD2 | TRBV20-1 | 16 | TGCAGTGCTAGAGGACTAGCGGGAGTGTCCTACAATGAGCAGTTCTTC | CSARGLAGVSYNEQFF
NA | TRBJ2-5 | NA | TRBV19 | 12 | TGTGCCAGTAGTCCCCTCGGAGAGACCCAGTACTTC | CASSPLGETQYF
few | TRBJ2-5 | TRBD1 | TRBV20-1 | 14 | TGCAGTGCTCGACAGGGGACCCTACAAGAGACCCAGTACTTC | CSARQGTLQETQYF
NA | TRBJ2-1 | TRBD2 | TRBV5-4 | 15 | TGTGCCAGCAGCTTACCGGGACTAGTAGGCAATGAGCAGTTCTTC | CASSLPGLVGNEQFF
NA | TRBJ1-1 | TRBD1 | TRBV7-2 | 13 | TGTGCCAGCAGCTTATCAGGGGGCACTGAAGCTTTCTTT | CASSLSGGTEAFF
NA | TRBJ2-2 | NA | TRBV20-1 | 17 | TGCAGTGCTAGACTAGCGCACGGAGACTTAAACACCGGGGAGCTGTTTTTT | CSARLAHGDLNTGELFF
NA | TRBJ2-3 | NA | TRBV7-3 | 13 | TGTGCCAGCAGCTCAAGACTGGCAGATACGCAGTATTTT | CASSSRLADTQYF
NA | TRBJ1-2 | NA | TRBV5-6 | 13 | TGTGCCAGCAGCTCGCGGGCGGGGTATGGCTACACCTTC | CASSSRAGYGYTF
NA | TRBJ2-4 | NA | TRBV28 | 18 | TGTGCCAGCAGTCCGACCCGGATCGGCATGACAGCCAAAAACATTCAGTACTTC | CASSPTRIGMTAKNIQYF
few | TRBJ1-1 | TRBD1 | TRBV6-5 | 15 | TGTGCCAGCAGTTACTTGGACAGGCCCAACACTGAAGCTTTCTTT | CASSYLDRPNTEAFF
NA | TRBJ2-3 | TRBD2 | TRBV6-2/TRBV6-3 | 15 | TGTGCCAGCAGACTTAGCGGGAGCGGAGCGGATACGCAGTATTTT | CASRLSGSGADTQYF